The 2 T cell receptor beta chains below all came from one sample that was sequenced in a study of blood T cell repertoires in COVID-19. Produced via immunoSEQ multiplex PCR; TCRdb's table is partial and in-frame only. The sample has fewer than 80,000 clones; 85% to 90% are singletons. The sequenced material came from peripheral blood. The receptors originated from a woman in her forties or fifties with active COVID-19.

In this sample, this clone turned up once. V is TRBV27 and J is TRBJ2-7; D possibly corresponds to TRBD1 (6 bases). Trimming removed 3 bases at V and 7 bases at J, with 13 bases between. This CDR3 has 13 amino acids. Germline values: CDR1 MNHEY, CDR2 SMNVEV (reference sequence). The CDR3 nucleotides read TGTGCCAGCAGTTTTACAGGGAATGTGGAGCAGTACTTC. Protein sequence: CASSFTGNVEQYF.

Notes on this clone: A junction boundary mismatches the germline segment, possibly from a read error. The chain has TRBV10-2 and TRBJ2-7; 10 nucleotides line up with TRBD2. The V gene's germline CDR1 is WSHSY and CDR2 SAAADI. The CDR3 consists of 18 residues. The CDR3 reads CASSDPGTSVPGGYAQYF. CDR3 sequence (DNA): TGCGCCAGCAGTGATCCCGGGACTAGCGTCCCGGGGGGCTACGCGCAGTACTTC.